This T cell receptor beta chain was retrieved from a study of CD8 T cells in ankylosing spondylitis. Study observations and caveats: Characteristic, it appeared, of ankylosing spondylitis blood was a TCR beta motif of several highly homologous variants. CD8+ disease-linked clones were present at relatively low frequencies in blood. Significant enrichment of disease-linked clones was reportedly seen in matched ankylosing spondylitis synovial fluid.

Trimming removed 2 bases at V and 6 bases at J, with 9 bases between. Germline CDR1 is SGHTA and CDR2 is FQGNSA. The CDR3 covers 13 residues. With regard to this clonotype: Its cognate antigen is unknown.

Quantitative 5'-RACE was performed with molecular barcodes, and it yielded the TCR beta libraries. Each CDR3 protein gets one entry after TCRdb re-called the 5' RACE reads with MiXCR. The sample includes about 300,000 distinct CDR3 sequences, around 20% of them seen just once. The receptor comes from a female donor with ankylosing spondylitis or in good health (not recorded which). Sample: blood, either unsorted or a sorted T cell fraction (not recorded which). The gene calls are TRBV7-2 and TRBJ2-3; D remains ambiguous. The DNA of the CDR3 is TGTGCCAGCAGCTTACTGGGGATGGATACGCAGTATTTT. Translated, it gives CASSLLGMDTQYF.